The TCR beta chain described here comes from a study of T-cell reconstitution after alpha-beta-depleted transplantation in children. Study-level results: In some patients, recipient T cells and intrathymic progenitors surviving conditioning explained high day-60 diversity. A year post-transplant, T-cell counts and diversity derived mostly from newly produced T cells. Several hundred expanded graft clones reportedly gave rise to the alpha-beta T cells present about two months after transplant.

About this clonotype itself: What it recognizes is unknown.

The CDR3 runs to 14 residues. The V gene's germline CDR1 is LGHNA and CDR2 YNFKEQ. The ends were cut back, 8 bases at V and 8 bases at J, with 21 bases in the middle. Preparation of the TCRbeta library involved a method that used unique molecular identifiers. TCRdb reprocessed the PCR reads via MiXCR and lists one record per CDR3 protein. The sample shows approximately 300,000 distinct CDR3 sequences, about a tenth of them seen only once. The sample here was PBMCs, taken before TCRalphabeta/CD19-depleted stem cell transplant. The sequence came from a boy in the first two years of life with acute myeloid leukemia, due to receive a stem cell transplant. The rearrangement links TRBV4-2 to TRBJ1-2, with D unclear. CDR3 region: CASGPGLLYSGYTF. The CDR3 coding sequence is TGTGCCAGCGGCCCCGGGCTCTTATATTCGGGCTACACCTTC.